This T cell receptor (beta chain) appears in the sequencing data of a study of cytomegalovirus exposure and HLA in healthy donors. The CDR3 is made up of 13 amino acids. The V end was cut by 0 bases, the J end by 3 bases, with 5 bases between. The germline gives CDR1 SGHNT, CDR2 YYREEE (reference sequence). General observations from the study: According to reports, the classifier identified cytomegalovirus status with high specificity and sensitivity. Most observed TCR sequences were rare, whereas some public TCRs were detected in many donors.

Points on this clone: The antigen is unknown.

Repertoires were generated with immunoSEQ multiplex PCR, while TCRdb's copy carries only in-frame clones and drops some. The table has tens of thousands of clones, over 90% seen once; the top ten hold 4.5%. Source material: PBMCs. This clonotype was obtained from a woman aged 18-29 years in good health and CMV-seropositive. This sequence joins TRBV5-4 and TRBJ2-3, with D unclear. The CDR3 loop is CASSLGRTDTQYF. The CDR3 region has the DNA TGTGCCAGCAGCTTGGGCAGGACAGATACGCAGTATTTT.